Listed here are 2 T cell receptor beta chains from one sample, sequenced in a study of spatial heterogeneity in lung cancer. MiXCR, run by TCRdb on the 5' RACE reads, gives a single entry per CDR3 protein. The table records roughly 70,000 distinct CDR3 sequences, 13% of them present only once. The sample's time point: sample taken at primary tumor resection. Unsorted whole RNA samples from tumor, nontumor lung or frozen PBMC were sequenced. This specimen was PBMCs, taken at surgery. These receptors came from a male donor with early-stage non-small cell lung cancer.

This chain links TRBV11-2 with TRBJ2-1; perhaps TRBD2 as D (7 bases). Germline V CDR1 and CDR2: SGHAT, FQNNGV. The CDR3 length is 17 residues. The V and J ends lost 5 bases and 4 bases respectively, with 21 bases between them. The CDR3 bases are TGTGCCAGCAGCGAAACAGGGTTAAGCGGGAATTACAATGAGCAGTTCTTC. It specifies CASSETGLSGNYNEQFF.

This clonotype was picked up a small number of times. The rearrangement joins TRBV7-3 to TRBJ2-1; 10 nucleotides line up with TRBD2. Looked up from germline, CDR1 is SGHTA and CDR2 is FQGTGA. Losses at the gene ends were 5 bases for V and 10 bases for J; bases not matched to a gene: 8. The CDR3 length is 14 residues. For the CDR3, the DNA is TGTGCCAGCAGCCGAGCGGGAGGGCCGGAAGAGCAGTTCTTC. This encodes CASSRAGGPEEQFF. The variable domain in full, completed from reference TRBV7-3 and TRBJ2-1, reads GAGVSQTPSNKVTEKGKYVELRCDPISGHTALYWYRQSLGQGPEFLIYFQGTGAADDSGLPNDRFFAVRPEGSVSTLKIQRTERGDSAVYLCASSRAGGPEEQFFGPGTRLTVL.